The present TCR beta chain was sequenced within a study of cytomegalovirus exposure and HLA in healthy donors. 13 Jbeta primers and 60 Vbeta primers were used for the PCR. Produced via immunoSEQ multiplex PCR; TCRdb's table is partial and in-frame only. This table has hundreds of thousands of clones, 60% to 80% appearing once. Everyone who donated was a healthy bone marrow donor. V dropped 0 bases and J dropped 3 bases, with 9 bases sitting between them. This CDR3 is built from 15 residues. Germline V gene lookup returns CDR1 SGHRS and CDR2 YFSETQ. The genes are TRBV5-1 and TRBJ1-4; D is unclear. Sequencing was performed on PBMCs. The sequence was obtained from a male donor in good health and CMV-seronegative. This CDR3 reads CASSLDAAANEKLFF. The CDR3 nucleotides read TGCGCCAGCAGCTTGGACGCCGCGGCTAATGAAAAACTGTTTTTT.